This entry concerns a single T cell receptor beta chain. TCRdb's copy holds only in-frame clones and misses some; the assay was immunoSEQ multiplex PCR. The table has some 1,800 clones, about 80% seen once; the top ten hold around 9%. The data belong to a study of tissue T cells after allogeneic stem cell transplantation. Steroid-refractory graft-versus-host disease after allogeneic hematopoietic cell transplant qualified adults for prospective research-autopsy enrollment. Autopsy tissues spanned esophagus to rectum, liver, skin, and lymphoid organs including spleen. The germline gives CDR1 SEHNR, CDR2 FQNEAQ (reference sequence). The CDR3 contains 14 residues. Trimming removed 1 base from V and 1 base from J, with 7 bases in between.

The source was colon tissue, collected at autopsy. The source is a male patient between 35 and 69 years old with steroid-refractory graft-versus-host disease after an allogeneic stem cell transplant. Some T cells here may be from the graft donor. The chain is built from TRBV7-9 and TRBJ2-5, with D unclear. The CDR3 sequence is CASSLVRIQETQYF. DNA for the CDR3: TGTGCCAGCAGCTTAGTCAGGATCCAAGAGACCCAGTACTTC.